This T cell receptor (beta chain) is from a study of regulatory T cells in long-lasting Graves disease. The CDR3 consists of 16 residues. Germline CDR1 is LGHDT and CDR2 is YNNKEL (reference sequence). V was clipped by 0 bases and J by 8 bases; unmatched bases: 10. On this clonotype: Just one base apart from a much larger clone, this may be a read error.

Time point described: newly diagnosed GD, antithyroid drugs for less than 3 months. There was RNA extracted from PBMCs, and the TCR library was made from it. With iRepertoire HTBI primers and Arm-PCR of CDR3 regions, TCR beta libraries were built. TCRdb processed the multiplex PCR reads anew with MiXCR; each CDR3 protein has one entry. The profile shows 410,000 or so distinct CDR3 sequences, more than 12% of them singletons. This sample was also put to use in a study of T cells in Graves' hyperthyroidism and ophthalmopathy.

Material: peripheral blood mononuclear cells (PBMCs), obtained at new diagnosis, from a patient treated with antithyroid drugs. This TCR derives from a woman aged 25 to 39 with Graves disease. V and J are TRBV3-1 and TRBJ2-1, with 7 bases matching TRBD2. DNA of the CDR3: TGTGCCAGCAGCCAAGAATCCTGGGCTAGCGGCGATGAGCAGTTCTTC. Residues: CASSQESWASGDEQFF.